This is a list of T cell receptor beta chains from one sample in a study of T cells after yellow fever vaccination. TCRdb passed the 5' RACE reads through MiXCR, listing each CDR3 protein once. This sample has a few hundred thousand distinct CDR3 sequences, with around 17% found just once. The sample in question was PBMCs, obtained 5 days after the first yellow fever vaccination. All receptors come from a man between 18 and 29 years old who received the YFV17D yellow fever vaccine. The CDR3 runs from the conserved cysteine through the conserved F or W. A D gene is named only where the DNA matches it firmly. Where a row states a size, it is once, few, many or the class of an expanded clone; other rows omit it.

cdr3_aa	cdr3_nt	v_call	j_call	d_call	clone_size
CASSYSAVYNEQFF	TGTGCCAGCAGTTACTCGGCAGTCTACAATGAGCAGTTCTTC	TRBV6-5	TRBJ2-1	NA	few
CASSSTDRNEAFF	TGTGCCAGCAGTTCAACCGACAGAAATGAAGCTTTCTTT	TRBV27	TRBJ1-1	NA	few
CASSQGEFYGYTF	TGCGCCAGCAGCCAAGGAGAGTTCTATGGCTACACCTTC	TRBV4-3	TRBJ1-2	NA	NA
CASRLPGLTYTEAFF	TGTGCCAGCAGGCTGCCGGGACTCACTTACACTGAAGCTTTCTTT	TRBV6-2/TRBV6-3	TRBJ1-1	NA	NA
CASRGAVASTDTQYF	TGCGCCAGCAGAGGGGCCGTAGCTAGCACAGATACGCAGTATTTT	TRBV5-1	TRBJ2-3	NA	few
CASSLEVSRANTGELFF	TGTGCCAGCAGCTTAGAGGTGTCCCGCGCGAACACCGGGGAGCTGTTTTTT	TRBV11-2	TRBJ2-2	NA	NA
CASSQEGTENYGYTF	TGCGCCAGCAGCCAAGAAGGAACAGAAAACTATGGCTACACCTTC	TRBV4-1	TRBJ1-2	NA	NA
CASSSGESAYGYTF	TGCGCCAGCAGCTCCGGGGAGTCAGCCTATGGCTACACCTTC	TRBV5-1	TRBJ1-2	NA	many
CASSARLAGGVWEQFF	TGTGCCAGTAGTGCGCGGCTAGCGGGGGGGGTCTGGGAGCAGTTCTTC	TRBV19	TRBJ2-1	TRBD2	few
CASSLPGTGVYEQYF	TGTGCCAGCAGTCTCCCCGGGACAGGGGTTTACGAGCAGTACTTC	TRBV12-3/TRBV12-4	TRBJ2-7	TRBD1	few
CASSIESEKLFF	TGTGCCAGCAGCATAGAAAGTGAAAAACTGTTTTTT	TRBV12-3/TRBV12-4	TRBJ1-4	NA	few
CASSLRAGDANEQFF	TGCGCCAGCAGCTTGAGAGCGGGGGACGCCAATGAGCAGTTCTTC	TRBV5-1	TRBJ2-1	TRBD2	few
CASSYRTGYEKLFF	TGTGCCAGCAGTTACCGGACAGGGTACGAAAAACTGTTTTTT	TRBV6-5	TRBJ1-4	TRBD1	NA
CASSLKPGVDQPQHF	TGTGCCAGCAGCTTAAAGCCAGGTGTGGATCAGCCCCAGCATTTT	TRBV7-2	TRBJ1-5	NA	NA
CASSKTGAGETQYF	TGTGCCAGCAGCAAGACAGGGGCTGGGGAGACCCAGTACTTC	TRBV12-3/TRBV12-4	TRBJ2-5	TRBD1	few
CASDSGWTDTQYF	TGTGCCAGCGATTCAGGGTGGACAGATACGCAGTATTTT	TRBV12-3/TRBV12-4	TRBJ2-3	NA	few